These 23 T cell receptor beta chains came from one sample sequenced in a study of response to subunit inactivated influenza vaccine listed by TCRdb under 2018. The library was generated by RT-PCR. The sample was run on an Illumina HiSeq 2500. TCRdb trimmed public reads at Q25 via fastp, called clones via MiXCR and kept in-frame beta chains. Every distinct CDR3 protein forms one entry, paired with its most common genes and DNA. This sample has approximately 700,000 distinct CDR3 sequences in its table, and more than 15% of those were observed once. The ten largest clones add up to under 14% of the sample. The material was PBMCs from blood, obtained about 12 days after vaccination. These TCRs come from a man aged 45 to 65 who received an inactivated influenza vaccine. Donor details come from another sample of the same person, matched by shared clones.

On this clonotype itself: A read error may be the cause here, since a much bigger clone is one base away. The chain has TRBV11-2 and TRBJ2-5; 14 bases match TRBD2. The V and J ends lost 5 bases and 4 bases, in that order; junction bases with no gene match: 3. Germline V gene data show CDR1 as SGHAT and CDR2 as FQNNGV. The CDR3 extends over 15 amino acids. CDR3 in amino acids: CASSQGLAGVETQYF. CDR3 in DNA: TGTGCCAGCAGCCAGGGACTAGCGGGAGTAGAGACCCAGTACTTC.

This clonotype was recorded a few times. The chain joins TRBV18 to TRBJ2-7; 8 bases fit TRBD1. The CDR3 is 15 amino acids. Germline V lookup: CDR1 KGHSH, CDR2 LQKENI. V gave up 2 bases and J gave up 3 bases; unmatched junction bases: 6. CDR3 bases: TGTGCCAGCTCACCAGGGACAGGAGCCTACTACGAGCAGTACTTC. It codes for CASSPGTGAYYEQYF.

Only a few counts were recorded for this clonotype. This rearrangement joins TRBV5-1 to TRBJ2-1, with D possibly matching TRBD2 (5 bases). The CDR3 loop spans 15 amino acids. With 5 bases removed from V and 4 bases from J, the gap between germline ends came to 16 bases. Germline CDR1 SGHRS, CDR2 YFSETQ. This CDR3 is CASREDSLGYNEQFF. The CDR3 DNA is TGCGCCAGCAGGGAGGACTCCTTAGGGTACAATGAGCAGTTCTTC.

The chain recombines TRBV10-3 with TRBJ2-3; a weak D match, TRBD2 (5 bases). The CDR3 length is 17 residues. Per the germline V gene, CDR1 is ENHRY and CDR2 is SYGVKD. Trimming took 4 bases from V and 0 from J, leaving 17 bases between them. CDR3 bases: TGTGCCATCAGTGGGACTCTGGTGCCCGGAAGCACAGATACGCAGTATTTT. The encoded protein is CAISGTLVPGSTDTQYF.

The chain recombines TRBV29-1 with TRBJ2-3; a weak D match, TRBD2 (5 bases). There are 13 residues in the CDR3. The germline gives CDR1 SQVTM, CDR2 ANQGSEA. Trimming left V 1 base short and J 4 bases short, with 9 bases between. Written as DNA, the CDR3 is TGCAGCGTTGAAGTCCGAGGGTCAGATACGCAGTATTTT. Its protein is CSVEVRGSDTQYF.

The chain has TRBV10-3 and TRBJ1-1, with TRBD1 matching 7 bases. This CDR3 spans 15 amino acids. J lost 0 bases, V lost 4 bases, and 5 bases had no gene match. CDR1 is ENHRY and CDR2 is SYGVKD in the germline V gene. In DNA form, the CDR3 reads TGTGCCATCAGTGCCGGGGACAGCTTGAACACTGAAGCTTTCTTT. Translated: CAISAGDSLNTEAFF.

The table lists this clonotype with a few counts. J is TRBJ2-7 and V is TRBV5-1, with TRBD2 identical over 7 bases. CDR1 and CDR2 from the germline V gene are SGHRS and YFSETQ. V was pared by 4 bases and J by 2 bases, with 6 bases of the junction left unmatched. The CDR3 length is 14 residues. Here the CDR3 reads CASSPDGGTYEQYF. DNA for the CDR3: TGCGCCAGCAGCCCGGACGGGGGGACCTACGAGCAGTACTTC. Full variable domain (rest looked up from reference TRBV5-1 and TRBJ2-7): KAGVTQTPRYLIKTRGQQVTLSCSPISGHRSVSWYQQTPGQGLQFLFEYFSETQRNKGNFPGRFSGRQFSNSRSEMNVSTLELGDSALYLCASSPDGGTYEQYFGPGTRLTVT.

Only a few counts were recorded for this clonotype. This CDR3 reads CASSLGTGGPNTGELFF. As DNA, the CDR3 is TGTGCCAGCAGCTTAGGGACAGGGGGCCCGAACACCGGGGAGCTGTTTTTT. The chain employs TRBV7-3 and TRBJ2-2; 12 bases match TRBD1. CDR1 is SGHTA and CDR2 is FQGTGA in the germline V gene. V shed 2 bases, J shed 0 bases, and the junction held 1 base outside the gene matches. The CDR3 contains 17 residues.

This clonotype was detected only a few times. The CDR3: CASSPDPRGHQPQHF. The CDR3 nucleotides are TGTGCCAGCAGTCCCGACCCCAGGGGGCATCAGCCCCAGCATTTT. V and J are TRBV6-1 and TRBJ1-5; 8 nucleotides match TRBD1. Germline loops: CDR1 MNHNS, CDR2 SASEGT. The CDR3 runs to 15 residues. V was clipped by 5 bases and J by 5 bases; unmatched bases: 8.

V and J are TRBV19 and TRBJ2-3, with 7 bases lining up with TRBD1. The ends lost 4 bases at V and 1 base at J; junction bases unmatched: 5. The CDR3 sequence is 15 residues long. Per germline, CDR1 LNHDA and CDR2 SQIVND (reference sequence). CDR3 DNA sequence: TGTGCCAGTAGTACATCGACAGGGCGCACAGATACGCAGTATTTT. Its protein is CASSTSTGRTDTQYF.

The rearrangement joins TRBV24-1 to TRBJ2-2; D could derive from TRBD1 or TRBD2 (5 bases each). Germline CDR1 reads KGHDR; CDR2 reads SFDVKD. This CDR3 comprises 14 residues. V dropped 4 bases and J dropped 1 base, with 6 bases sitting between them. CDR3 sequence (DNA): TGTGCCACCAGTGAGGGGGTGAACACCGGGGAGCTGTTTTTT. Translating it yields CATSEGVNTGELFF.

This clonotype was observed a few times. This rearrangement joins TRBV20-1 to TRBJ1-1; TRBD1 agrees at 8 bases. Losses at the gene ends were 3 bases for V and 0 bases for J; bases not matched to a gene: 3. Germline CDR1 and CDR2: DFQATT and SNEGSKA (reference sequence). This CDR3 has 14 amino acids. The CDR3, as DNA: TGCAGTGCTAGCTACAGGGGGGTGAACACTGAAGCTTTCTTT. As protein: CSASYRGVNTEAFF.

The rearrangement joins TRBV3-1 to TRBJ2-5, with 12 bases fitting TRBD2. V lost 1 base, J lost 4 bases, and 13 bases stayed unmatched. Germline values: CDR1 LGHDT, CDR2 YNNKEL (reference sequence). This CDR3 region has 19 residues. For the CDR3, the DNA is TGTGCCAGCAGCCAAGGCGGAACTAGCGGGGGGAACAGGGGAGAGACCCAGTACTTC. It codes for CASSQGGTSGGNRGETQYF.

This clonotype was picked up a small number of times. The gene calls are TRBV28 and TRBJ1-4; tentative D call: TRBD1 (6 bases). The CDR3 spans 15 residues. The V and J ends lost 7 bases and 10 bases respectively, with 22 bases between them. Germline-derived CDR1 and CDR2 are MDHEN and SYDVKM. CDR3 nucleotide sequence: TGTGCCAGCAACGCTCCGGGACACTATAATAGAAAACTGTTTTTT. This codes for CASNAPGHYNRKLFF.

The CDR3 sequence is CAAGRTEAFF. The CDR3 bases are TGTGCCGCAGGCCGCACTGAAGCTTTCTTT. This sequence joins TRBV6-5 and TRBJ1-1; D not resolved. Between the trimmed V and J ends, which lost 11 bases and 4 bases, there was a span of 8 bases. Germline V gives CDR1 MNHEY, CDR2 SVGAGI. The CDR3 covers 10 residues.

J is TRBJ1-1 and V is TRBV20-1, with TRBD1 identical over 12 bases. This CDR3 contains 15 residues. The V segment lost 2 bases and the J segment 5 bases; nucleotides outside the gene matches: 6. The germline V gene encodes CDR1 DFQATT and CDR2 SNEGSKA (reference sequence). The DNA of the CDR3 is TGCAGTGCTAGACCAGGGACAGGGGGCGCGACTGAAGCTTTCTTT. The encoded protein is CSARPGTGGATEAFF.

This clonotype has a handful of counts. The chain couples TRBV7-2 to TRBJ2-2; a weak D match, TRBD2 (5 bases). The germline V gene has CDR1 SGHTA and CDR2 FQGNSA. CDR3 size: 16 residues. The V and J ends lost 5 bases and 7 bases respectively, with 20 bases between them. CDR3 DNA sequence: TGTGCCAGCAGCCTCACAAGCGGCATAGGGCACGGGGAGCTGTTTTTT. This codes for CASSLTSGIGHGELFF.

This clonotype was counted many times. The CDR3 sequence is CASSYTVSNEQFF. For the CDR3, the DNA is TGTGCCAGCAGTTACACGGTATCCAATGAGCAGTTCTTC. The chain couples TRBV6-2 or TRBV6-3 to TRBJ2-1, with unresolved D. The CDR3 length is 13 residues. Germline V gene lookup returns CDR1 MNHEY and CDR2 SVGEGT. With 2 bases removed from V and 6 bases from J, the gap between germline ends came to 8 bases.

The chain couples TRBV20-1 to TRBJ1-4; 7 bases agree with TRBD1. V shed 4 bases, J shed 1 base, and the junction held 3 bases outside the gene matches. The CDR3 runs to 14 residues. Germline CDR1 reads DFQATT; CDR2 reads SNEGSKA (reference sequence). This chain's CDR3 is CSATRTGTNEKLFF. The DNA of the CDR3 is TGCAGTGCTACCCGGACAGGAACTAATGAAAAACTGTTTTTT.

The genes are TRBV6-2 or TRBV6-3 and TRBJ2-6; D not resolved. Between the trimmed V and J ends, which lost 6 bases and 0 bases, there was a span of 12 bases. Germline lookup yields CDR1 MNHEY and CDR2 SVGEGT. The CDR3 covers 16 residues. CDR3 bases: TGTGCCAGCAGCCCCCCGAGGTACTCTGGGGCCAACGTCCTGACTTTC. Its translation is CASSPPRYSGANVLTF.

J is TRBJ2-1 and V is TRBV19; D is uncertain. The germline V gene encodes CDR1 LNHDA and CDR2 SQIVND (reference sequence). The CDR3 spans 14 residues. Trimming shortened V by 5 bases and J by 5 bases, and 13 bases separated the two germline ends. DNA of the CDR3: TGTGCCAGTAGTGACGGGCAAAAAAACAATGAGCAGTTCTTC. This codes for CASSDGQKNNEQFF.

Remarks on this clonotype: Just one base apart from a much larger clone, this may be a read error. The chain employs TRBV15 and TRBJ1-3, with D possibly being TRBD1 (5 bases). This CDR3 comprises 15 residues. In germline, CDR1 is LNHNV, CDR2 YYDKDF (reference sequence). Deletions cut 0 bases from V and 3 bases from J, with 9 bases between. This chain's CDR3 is CATSRDMGGGNTIYF. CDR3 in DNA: TGTGCCACCAGCAGAGATATGGGGGGTGGAAACACCATATATTTT.

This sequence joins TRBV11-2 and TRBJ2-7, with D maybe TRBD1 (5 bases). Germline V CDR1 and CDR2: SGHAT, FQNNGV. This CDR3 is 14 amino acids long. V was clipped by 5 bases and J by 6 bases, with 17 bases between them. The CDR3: CASSKIQGFGEQYF. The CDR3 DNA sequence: TGTGCCAGCAGCAAGATCCAGGGATTTGGCGAGCAGTACTTC.